Each of the 6 T cell receptor beta chains below was sequenced from the same sample in a study of cytomegalovirus exposure and HLA in healthy donors. PCR was performed using 60 Vbeta and 13 Jbeta primers. Repertoires were generated with immunoSEQ multiplex PCR, while TCRdb's copy carries only in-frame clones and drops some. Here the sample spans 120,000 to 150,000 clones, approximately 82% being singletons. The sample was PBMCs. The receptors were gathered from a woman between 40 and 50 years old in good health and CMV-seronegative.

The chain uses TRBV11-1 and TRBJ2-7; TRBD2 matches 10 bases. This CDR3 is built from 19 residues. After removal of 5 bases from V and 0 bases from J, the junction contained 16 bases not matched to a gene. CDR1 SGHAT and CDR2 FQDESV come from the germline V gene (reference sequence). The CDR3 loop is CASSIEKAGGSPNSYEQYF. In DNA, the CDR3 is TGTGCCAGCAGCATCGAAAAAGCGGGAGGGTCCCCCAACTCCTACGAGCAGTACTTC.

V gene TRBV27 combines with J gene TRBJ2-6, with D perhaps TRBD2 (6 bases). Germline CDR1 MNHEY, CDR2 SMNVEV (reference sequence). V lost 3 bases and J lost 3, with 12 bases in between. This CDR3 has 16 amino acids. The CDR3 spells CASSLGGVRGANVLTF. The CDR3, as DNA: TGTGCCAGCAGTTTGGGGGGTGTGCGTGGGGCCAACGTCCTGACTTTC.

V is TRBV2 and J is TRBJ1-5; possibly TRBD1 for D (5 bases). The CDR3 is made up of 14 amino acids. The V gene's germline CDR1 is SNHLY and CDR2 FYNNEI. The germline V and J ends were trimmed by 5 bases and 4 bases, with 12 bases remaining between them. The CDR3 region is CASSLQKGNQPQHF. The CDR3 bases are TGTGCCAGCAGTCTCCAGAAGGGGAATCAGCCCCAGCATTTT.

This clone was observed a single time. This sequence joins TRBV27 and TRBJ2-1, with a tentative D call TRBD1 (6 bases). This CDR3 region has 13 residues. V dropped 9 bases and J dropped 6 bases, with 15 bases sitting between them. CDR1 is MNHEY, CDR2 SMNVEV, per germline (reference sequence). CDR3 bases: TGTGCCAGTTCGCTGCTGGGGGCCAATGAGCAGTTCTTC. It yields the protein CASSLLGANEQFF.

The chain couples TRBV28 to TRBJ1-2; D remains ambiguous. With 6 bases removed from V and 0 bases from J, the gap between germline ends came to 8 bases. Germline CDR1 reads MDHEN; CDR2 reads SYDVKM. This CDR3 region has 13 residues. The CDR3 DNA is TGTGCCAGCAGGGAAACAGCTAACTATGGCTACACCTTC. Translation: CASRETANYGYTF.

The V and J genes are TRBV7-9 and TRBJ2-1; 9 bases match TRBD2. This CDR3 has 16 residues. Germline V CDR1 and CDR2: SEHNR, FQNEAQ (reference sequence). V was clipped by 1 base and J by 8 bases; unmatched bases: 9. The CDR3 spells CASSLGIAGVVDEQFF. CDR3 DNA sequence: TGTGCCAGCAGCTTAGGCATAGCGGGAGTTGTCGATGAGCAGTTCTTC.